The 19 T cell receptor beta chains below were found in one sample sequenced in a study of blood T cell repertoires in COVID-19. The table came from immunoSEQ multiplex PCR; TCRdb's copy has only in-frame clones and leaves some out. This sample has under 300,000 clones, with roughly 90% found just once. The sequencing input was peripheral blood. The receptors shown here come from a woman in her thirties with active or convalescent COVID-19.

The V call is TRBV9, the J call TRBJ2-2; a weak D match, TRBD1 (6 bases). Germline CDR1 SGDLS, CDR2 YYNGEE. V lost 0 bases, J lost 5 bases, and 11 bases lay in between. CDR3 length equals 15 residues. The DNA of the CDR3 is TGTGCCAGCAGCGTAGCAGGGGACCGGACCGGGGAGCTGTTTTTT. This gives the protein CASSVAGDRTGELFF.

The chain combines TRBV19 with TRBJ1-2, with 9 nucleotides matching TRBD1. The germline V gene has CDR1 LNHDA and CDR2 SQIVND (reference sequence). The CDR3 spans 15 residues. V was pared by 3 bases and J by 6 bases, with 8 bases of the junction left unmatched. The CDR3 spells CASSIYGQGIHGYTF. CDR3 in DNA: TGTGCCAGTAGTATTTATGGACAGGGGATTCATGGCTACACCTTC.

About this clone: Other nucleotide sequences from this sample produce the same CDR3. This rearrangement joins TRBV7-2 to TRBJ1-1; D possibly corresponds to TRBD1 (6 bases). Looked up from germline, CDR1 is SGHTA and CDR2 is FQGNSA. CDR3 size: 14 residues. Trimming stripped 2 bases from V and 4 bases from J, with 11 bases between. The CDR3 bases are TGTGCCAGCAGCTTAAACAGGGTGGGCACTGAAGCTTTCTTT. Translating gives CASSLNRVGTEAFF.

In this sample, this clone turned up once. For the CDR3, the DNA is TGTGCCAGTAACACAGGGGCGACCTCTGGAAACACCATATATTTT. Translated, it gives CASNTGATSGNTIYF. The chain employs TRBV19 and TRBJ1-3; 7 nucleotides match TRBD1. The CDR3 extends over 15 amino acids. V was pared by 7 bases and J by 0 bases, with 6 bases of the junction left unmatched. Germline lookup yields CDR1 LNHDA and CDR2 SQIVND (reference sequence).

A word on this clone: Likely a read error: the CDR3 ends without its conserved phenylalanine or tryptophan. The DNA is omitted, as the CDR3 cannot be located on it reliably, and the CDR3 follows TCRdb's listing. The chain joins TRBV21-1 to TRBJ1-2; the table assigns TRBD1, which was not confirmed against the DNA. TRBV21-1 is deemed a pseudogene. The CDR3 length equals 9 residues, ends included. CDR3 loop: CASSAWQGG.

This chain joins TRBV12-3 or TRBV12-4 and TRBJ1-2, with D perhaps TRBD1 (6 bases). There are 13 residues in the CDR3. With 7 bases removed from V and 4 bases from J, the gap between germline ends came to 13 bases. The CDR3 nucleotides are TGTGCCAGCAAGGGGACAAAGTCCTATGGCTACACCTTC. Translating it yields CASKGTKSYGYTF.

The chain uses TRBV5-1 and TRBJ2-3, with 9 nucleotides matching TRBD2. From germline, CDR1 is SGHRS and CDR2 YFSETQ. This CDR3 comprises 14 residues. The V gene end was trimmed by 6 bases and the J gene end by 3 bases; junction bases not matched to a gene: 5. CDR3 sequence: CASTGGGGTDTQYF. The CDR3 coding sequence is TGCGCCAGCACTGGCGGGGGGGGAACAGATACGCAGTATTTT. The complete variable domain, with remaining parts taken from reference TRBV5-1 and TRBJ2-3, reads KAGVTQTPRYLIKTRGQQVTLSCSPISGHRSVSWYQQTPGQGLQFLFEYFSETQRNKGNFPGRFSGRQFSNSRSEMNVSTLELGDSALYLCASTGGGGTDTQYFGPGTRLTVL.

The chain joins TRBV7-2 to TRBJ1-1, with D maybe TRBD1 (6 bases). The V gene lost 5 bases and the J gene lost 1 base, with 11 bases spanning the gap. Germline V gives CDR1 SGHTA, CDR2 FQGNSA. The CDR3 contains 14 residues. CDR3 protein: CASSPRDTNTEAFF. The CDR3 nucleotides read TGTGCCAGCAGCCCCCGGGACACGAACACTGAAGCTTTCTTT.

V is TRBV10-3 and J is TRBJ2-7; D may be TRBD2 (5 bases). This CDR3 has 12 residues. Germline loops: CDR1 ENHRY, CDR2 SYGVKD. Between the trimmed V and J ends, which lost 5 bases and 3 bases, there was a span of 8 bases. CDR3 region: CAISRTDYEQYF. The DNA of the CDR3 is TGTGCCATCAGTAGGACTGACTACGAGCAGTACTTC.

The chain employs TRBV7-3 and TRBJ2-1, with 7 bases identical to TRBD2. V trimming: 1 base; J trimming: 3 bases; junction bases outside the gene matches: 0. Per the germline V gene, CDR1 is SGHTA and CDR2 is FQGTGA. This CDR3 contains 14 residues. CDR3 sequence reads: CASSLRGGYNEQFF. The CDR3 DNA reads TGTGCCAGCAGCTTAAGGGGGGGCTACAATGAGCAGTTCTTC. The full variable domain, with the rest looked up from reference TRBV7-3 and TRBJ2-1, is GAGVSQTPSNKVTEKGKYVELRCDPISGHTALYWYRQSLGQGPEFLIYFQGTGAADDSGLPNDRFFAVRPEGSVSTLKIQRTERGDSAVYLCASSLRGGYNEQFFGPGTRLTVL.

The CDR3 region is CASSETGGGTEAFF. DNA of the CDR3: TGTGCCAGCAGCGAGACAGGGGGTGGCACTGAAGCTTTCTTT. The gene calls are TRBV5-4 and TRBJ1-1; 9 nucleotides line up with TRBD1. The germline CDR1 and CDR2 sequences are SGHNT and YYREEE (reference sequence). V lost 4 bases and J lost 4; bases outside the gene matches: 5. This CDR3 contains 14 residues.

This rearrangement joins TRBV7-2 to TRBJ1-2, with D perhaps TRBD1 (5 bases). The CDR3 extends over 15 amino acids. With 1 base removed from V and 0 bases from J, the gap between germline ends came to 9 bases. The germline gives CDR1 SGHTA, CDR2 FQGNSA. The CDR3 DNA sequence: TGTGCCAGCAGCTTAGGACAGACAGCTAACTATGGCTACACCTTC. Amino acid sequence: CASSLGQTANYGYTF.

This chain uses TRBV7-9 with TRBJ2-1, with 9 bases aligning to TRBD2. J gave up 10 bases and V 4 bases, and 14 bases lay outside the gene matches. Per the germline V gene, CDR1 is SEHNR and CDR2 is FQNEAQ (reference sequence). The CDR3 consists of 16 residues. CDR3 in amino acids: CASSSGTVASGAEQFF. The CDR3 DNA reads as TGTGCCAGCAGCTCGGGTACGGTGGCTAGCGGGGCCGAGCAGTTCTTC.

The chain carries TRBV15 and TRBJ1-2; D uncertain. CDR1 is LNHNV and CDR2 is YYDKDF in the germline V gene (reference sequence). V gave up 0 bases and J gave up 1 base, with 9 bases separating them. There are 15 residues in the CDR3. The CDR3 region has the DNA TGTGCCACCAGCAGAGATGGGCAGCTTAACTATGGCTACACCTTC. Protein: CATSRDGQLNYGYTF.

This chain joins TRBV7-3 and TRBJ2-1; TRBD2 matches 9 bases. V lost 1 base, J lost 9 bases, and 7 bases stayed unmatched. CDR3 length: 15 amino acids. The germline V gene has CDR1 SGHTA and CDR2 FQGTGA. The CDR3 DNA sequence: TGTGCCAGCAGCTTAATTGTAGCGGGAGAATCTGAGCAGTTCTTC. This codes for CASSLIVAGESEQFF.

DNA for the CDR3: TGTGCCAGCAGCTTTCGATCGCGACAGTTATACGAGCAGTACTTC. Amino acids: CASSFRSRQLYEQYF. V usage is TRBV7-2 and J usage is TRBJ2-7; a weak D match, TRBD1 (5 bases). V was clipped by 3 bases and J by 4 bases, with 16 bases between them. The CDR3 loop spans 15 amino acids. Germline values: CDR1 SGHTA, CDR2 FQGNSA.

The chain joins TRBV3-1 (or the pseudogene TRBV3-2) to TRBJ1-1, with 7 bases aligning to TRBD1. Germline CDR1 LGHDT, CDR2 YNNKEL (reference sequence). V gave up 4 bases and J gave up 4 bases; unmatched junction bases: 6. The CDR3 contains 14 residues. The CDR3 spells CASSRTQGGTEAFF. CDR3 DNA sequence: TGTGCCAGCAGCCGAACCCAGGGGGGCACTGAAGCTTTCTTT.

This chain's CDR3 is CASSITSGGRETQYF. DNA for the CDR3: TGTGCCAGTAGTATCACTAGCGGGGGTAGGGAGACCCAGTACTTC. The chain links TRBV19 to TRBJ2-5; 11 bases match TRBD2. V dropped 3 bases and J dropped 5; count of bases not matched to a gene: 5. The CDR3 loop spans 15 amino acids. Germline CDR1 is LNHDA and CDR2 is SQIVND (reference sequence).

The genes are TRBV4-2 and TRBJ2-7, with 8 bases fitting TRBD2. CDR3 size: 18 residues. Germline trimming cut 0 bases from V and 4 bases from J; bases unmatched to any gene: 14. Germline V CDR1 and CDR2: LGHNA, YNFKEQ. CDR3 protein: CASSQEMARTSSHYEQYF. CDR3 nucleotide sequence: TGTGCCAGCAGCCAAGAAATGGCTCGGACTAGCAGCCATTACGAGCAGTACTTC.